The next 29 T cell receptor beta chains were all read from a single sample in a study of T cell responses to AZD1222 COVID-19 vaccine. Clones were read by immunoSEQ multiplex PCR, and TCRdb kept only the in-frame ones, dropping some. The profile shows 28,000 or so clones, roughly 88% of them singletons. The sample in question was peripheral blood, obtained 28 days after the second AZD1222 dose. The receptors come from an adult who received the AZD1222 COVID-19 vaccine.

This chain uses TRBV12-3 or TRBV12-4 with TRBJ2-7; no clear D gene. The CDR3 consists of 13 residues. V lost 5 bases, J lost 3 bases, and 11 bases lay in between. CDR3 amino acids: CASSSSNYYEQYF. CDR3 coding DNA: TGTGCCAGCAGTAGTTCCAACTACTACGAGCAGTACTTC.

The J gene is TRBJ2-7, the V gene TRBV6-1; possibly TRBD1 or TRBD2 for D (6 bases each). The germline V gene has CDR1 MNHNS and CDR2 SASEGT. This CDR3 is 16 amino acids long. Deletions cut 2 bases from V and 1 base from J, with 15 bases between. The CDR3 reads CASSEHWGANSYEQYF. The CDR3 bases are TGTGCCAGCAGTGAACACTGGGGGGCAAATTCCTACGAGCAGTACTTC.

The V and J genes are TRBV11-2 and TRBJ1-2; D is uncertain. Trimming left V 5 bases short and J 0 bases short, with 13 bases between. Germline assignment: CDR1 SGHAT and CDR2 FQNNGV. The CDR3 consists of 15 residues. This CDR3 reads CASSPSGSPNYGYTF. Written as DNA, the CDR3 is TGTGCCAGCAGCCCAAGCGGCAGCCCTAACTATGGCTACACCTTC.

The genes are TRBV6-2 or TRBV6-3 and TRBJ2-2; 9 bases agree with TRBD2. CDR3 length equals 17 residues. Germline V gene data show CDR1 as MNHEY and CDR2 as SVGEGT. V was pared by 2 bases and J by 7 bases, with 11 bases of the junction left unmatched. CDR3 in amino acids: CASSYGAAGGPVGELFF. The CDR3 DNA sequence: TGTGCCAGCAGTTACGGGGCGGCGGGGGGGCCCGTCGGGGAGCTGTTTTTT.

This chain uses TRBV6-5 with TRBJ2-3; TRBD1 might be the D (5 bases). Deletions cut 0 bases from V and 1 base from J, with 8 bases between. Germline CDR1 reads MNHEY; CDR2 reads SVGAGI. This CDR3 has 15 residues. CDR3 DNA sequence: TGTGCCAGCAGTTACTCAGGGGTAGGCACAGATACGCAGTATTTT. As protein: CASSYSGVGTDTQYF.

V is TRBV7-2 and J is TRBJ1-5; possibly TRBD1 for D (5 bases). CDR1 and CDR2 (germline): SGHTA, FQGNSA. Trimming removed 4 bases at V and 9 bases at J, with 10 bases between. This CDR3 comprises 12 residues. CDR3 in amino acids: CASSSQGRPQHF. The CDR3 bases are TGTGCCAGCAGCTCCCAGGGCCGGCCCCAGCATTTT.

The chain is built from TRBV5-1 and TRBJ2-7; a possible D gene is TRBD1 (5 bases). The length of the CDR3 is 14 residues. Trimming stripped 2 bases from V and 1 base from J, with 10 bases between. Germline V CDR1 and CDR2: SGHRS, YFSETQ. DNA of the CDR3: TGCGCCAGCAGCTTTAGTCAGGGTTCCTACGAGCAGTACTTC. Translating it yields CASSFSQGSYEQYF.

The chain uses TRBV10-3 and TRBJ1-6, with D hard to call. The CDR3 has 14 amino acids. The germline CDR1 and CDR2 sequences are ENHRY and SYGVKD. V lost 2 bases and J 6 bases, leaving 8 bases between the germline ends. The CDR3 DNA sequence: TGTGCCATCAGTGAGCCGGAGTTTAATTCACCCCTCCACTTT. It codes for CAISEPEFNSPLHF.

The chain recombines TRBV18 with TRBJ1-2; 9 bases agree with TRBD1. V shed 4 bases, J shed 4 bases, and the junction held 7 bases outside the gene matches. The germline gives CDR1 KGHSH, CDR2 LQKENI. The CDR3 consists of 15 residues. Written as DNA, the CDR3 is TGTGCCAGCTCACAGGGGACAGGGACACTCTATGGCTACACCTTC. Its translation: CASSQGTGTLYGYTF.

The chain carries TRBV6-1 and TRBJ2-5, with 13 bases lining up with TRBD2. The J segment lost 1 base and the V segment lost 4 bases, leaving 3 bases of the junction unmatched. CDR3 length: 16 amino acids. Germline CDR1 reads MNHNS; CDR2 reads SASEGT. Here the CDR3 DNA reads TGTGCCAGCAGTGTCGGACTAGCGGGGGTCCAAGAGACCCAGTACTTC. It yields the protein CASSVGLAGVQETQYF.

This chain connects TRBV7-8 to TRBJ2-7, with TRBD2 matching over 7 bases. V shed 3 bases, J shed 2 bases, and the junction held 4 bases outside the gene matches. Germline lookup yields CDR1 SGHVS and CDR2 FQNEAQ. This CDR3 region has 14 residues. CDR3 bases: TGTGCCAGCAGCTTGGGCGGGAGAGCCTACGAGCAGTACTTC. As protein: CASSLGGRAYEQYF.

The genes are TRBV2 and TRBJ2-5; TRBD2 is a possible D gene (5 bases). The germline gives CDR1 SNHLY, CDR2 FYNNEI. Trimming pared 6 bases from V and 1 base from J, leaving 9 bases between. The CDR3 totals 13 residues. CDR3 DNA sequence: TGTGCCAGCAGCGCCAGCGGCCAAGAGACCCAGTACTTC. Translation gives CASSASGQETQYF.

This sequence joins TRBV20-1 and TRBJ2-2; D is unresolved. The CDR3 covers 16 residues. V was clipped by 3 bases and J by 0 bases, with 14 bases between them. The germline CDR1 and CDR2 sequences are DFQATT and SNEGSKA (reference sequence). The CDR3 here is CSASARPDANTGELFF. The CDR3 DNA reads as TGCAGTGCTAGTGCGCGGCCAGACGCGAACACCGGGGAGCTGTTTTTT.

The rearrangement links TRBV4-3 to TRBJ1-1; D ambiguous. This CDR3 spans 12 amino acids. Trimming took 2 bases from V and 4 from J, leaving 5 bases between them. Germline V gives CDR1 LGHNA, CDR2 YSLEER. CDR3 bases: TGCGCCAGCAGCCAATCGCTCACTGAAGCTTTCTTT. Translated, it gives CASSQSLTEAFF.

The chain employs TRBV6-6 and TRBJ1-5; possibly TRBD1 for D (6 bases). Germline V lookup: CDR1 MNHNY, CDR2 SVGAGI (reference sequence). This CDR3 region has 14 residues. Trimming left V 7 bases short and J 2 bases short, with 12 bases between. The CDR3 nucleotides read TGTGCCAGCACCTTCCCAGGGGGCAATCAGCCCCAGCATTTT. Translating gives CASTFPGGNQPQHF.

V usage is TRBV5-1 and J usage is TRBJ2-2; 7 bases align to TRBD1. V gave up 6 bases and J gave up 0 bases; unmatched junction bases: 5. The CDR3 has 15 amino acids. Germline V lookup: CDR1 SGHRS, CDR2 YFSETQ. CDR3 loop: CASNRQGANTGELFF. The CDR3 DNA is TGCGCCAGCAACCGACAGGGCGCGAACACCGGGGAGCTGTTTTTT.

The chain employs TRBV29-1 and TRBJ1-2, with D possibly TRBD1 on 5 matching bases. Germline V gives CDR1 SQVTM, CDR2 ANQGSEA. V lost 4 bases and J 8 bases, leaving 11 bases between the germline ends. The CDR3 is made up of 11 amino acids. In DNA, the CDR3 is TGCAGCGTTGCAGGGATGGGCGGCTACACCTTC. It translates to CSVAGMGGYTF.

The chain recombines TRBV3-1 (or the pseudogene TRBV3-2) with TRBJ1-2; TRBD1 matches at 7 bases. With 3 bases clipped from V and 8 bases from J, the junction kept 9 bases outside the gene matches. This CDR3 is built from 14 residues. Germline V lookup: CDR1 LGHDT, CDR2 YNNKEL (reference sequence). The CDR3 is CASSHRQGVGGYTF. The CDR3 bases are TGTGCCAGCAGCCACAGACAGGGCGTAGGAGGCTACACCTTC.

V usage is TRBV5-1 and J usage is TRBJ2-7; perhaps TRBD1 as D (6 bases). Between the trimmed V and J ends, which lost 4 bases and 5 bases, there was a span of 19 bases. Per germline, CDR1 SGHRS and CDR2 YFSETQ. The CDR3 is 15 residues long. The CDR3 DNA is TGCGCCAGCAGCCCGGCTCCCGGGACACCGAACGAGCAGTACTTC. This codes for CASSPAPGTPNEQYF.

The chain recombines TRBV7-2 with TRBJ1-1, with a weak D call TRBD1 (6 bases). V was pared by 5 bases and J by 8 bases, with 15 bases between. Per germline, CDR1 SGHTA and CDR2 FQGNSA. The CDR3 has 13 residues. In DNA, the CDR3 is TGTGCCAGCAGCCCCAGAGGGGGGTTAGAAGCTTTCTTT. Amino acid sequence: CASSPRGGLEAFF.

J is TRBJ2-7 and V is TRBV6-5, with TRBD1 identical over 7 bases. V lost 5 bases and J lost 1; bases outside the gene matches: 5. From germline, CDR1 is MNHEY and CDR2 SVGAGI. This CDR3 has 14 amino acids. The CDR3 loop is CASSHGQESYEQYF. CDR3 nucleotides: TGTGCCAGCAGTCACGGACAGGAGTCCTACGAGCAGTACTTC.

The V call is TRBV5-6, the J call TRBJ1-6; 8 bases are a match to TRBD1. V lost 5 bases and J lost 8; bases outside the gene matches: 6. Germline CDR1 reads SGHDT; CDR2 reads YYEEEE. CDR3 size: 14 residues. The CDR3 coding sequence is TGTGCCAGCAGAGGACAGGGTAGAGATTCACCCCTCCACTTT. Amino acid sequence: CASRGQGRDSPLHF.

This clone was counted once. The J gene is TRBJ1-5, the V gene TRBV19; D remains unclear. V lost 4 bases, J lost 3 bases, and 16 bases lay in between. The germline CDR1 and CDR2 sequences are LNHDA and SQIVND (reference sequence). The CDR3 consists of 16 residues. The CDR3 DNA reads as TGTGCCAGTAGTACCTCCCTTGTGGGGTTCAATCAGCCCCAGCATTTT. It specifies CASSTSLVGFNQPQHF.

This clone was found a few times. V usage is TRBV25-1 and J usage is TRBJ1-3; 9 bases fit TRBD1. CDR3 length: 17 residues. The V and J ends lost 2 bases and 1 base, in that order; junction bases with no gene match: 6. The germline V gene has CDR1 MGHDK and CDR2 SYGVNS. DNA of the CDR3: TGTGCCAGCAGTGAACGTTCGGGACAGGGATCTGGAAACACCATATATTTT. Encoded protein: CASSERSGQGSGNTIYF.

This chain connects TRBV2 to TRBJ2-3; a possible D gene is TRBD2 (5 bases). CDR1 is SNHLY and CDR2 is FYNNEI in the germline V gene. This CDR3 is 14 amino acids long. Trimming pared 7 bases from V and 0 bases from J, leaving 11 bases between. In nucleotides, the CDR3 is TGTGCCAGCATCCGGGAACCTAGCACAGATACGCAGTATTTT. Translating gives CASIREPSTDTQYF.

The rearrangement joins TRBV19 to TRBJ1-1, with D possibly matching TRBD1 (6 bases). This CDR3 region has 14 residues. Germline values: CDR1 LNHDA, CDR2 SQIVND (reference sequence). V gave up 5 bases and J gave up 5 bases, with 15 bases separating them. CDR3 coding DNA: TGTGCCAGTAGTTACGCAGGGGCGGGTACTGAAGCTTTCTTT. This encodes CASSYAGAGTEAFF.

The genes are TRBV19 and TRBJ1-1; 9 bases map to TRBD1. Germline V gene lookup returns CDR1 LNHDA and CDR2 SQIVND (reference sequence). After removal of 6 bases from V and 6 bases from J, the junction contained 8 bases not matched to a gene. The CDR3 consists of 14 residues. CDR3 in amino acids: CASSPQGAASEAFF. The CDR3 nucleotides read TGTGCCAGTAGCCCACAGGGGGCGGCCTCTGAAGCTTTCTTT.

The rearrangement joins TRBV5-1 to TRBJ2-2; possibly TRBD1 or TRBD2 for D (6 bases each). Germline CDR1 is SGHRS and CDR2 is YFSETQ. The CDR3 is 17 residues long. Trimming pared 2 bases from V and 6 bases from J, leaving 20 bases between. DNA of the CDR3: TGCGCCAGCAGCTTACGGGGGCCCTCGTTAGGGTCCGGGGAGCTGTTTTTT. Encoded protein: CASSLRGPSLGSGELFF.

The chain employs TRBV13 and TRBJ1-6; D ambiguous. The CDR3 totals 14 residues. Germline V CDR1 and CDR2: PRHDT, FYEKMQ (reference sequence). The germline V and J ends were trimmed by 0 bases and 12 bases, with 12 bases remaining between them. The CDR3 coding sequence is TGTGCCAGCAGCTTAGGACGACCGCGGGGACCCCTCCACTTT. Translating it yields CASSLGRPRGPLHF.